Included here is one T cell receptor beta chain sequence, with context. The data belong to a study of blood T cell repertoires in COVID-19. Libraries were prepared by immunoSEQ multiplex PCR; TCRdb keeps only in-frame clonotypes and omits some of them. The table records 40,000 to 50,000 clones, 87% of them present only once. The CDR3 totals 16 residues. CDR1 and CDR2 (germline): WNHNN, SYGVQD (reference sequence). Trimming took off 0 bases at V and 6 bases at J, with 15 bases between the two ends. Sequenced sample: peripheral blood. The chain recombines TRBV10-1 with TRBJ2-1; D is possibly TRBD2 (6 bases). The receptor was isolated from an elderly woman with COVID-19, enrolled during active disease. CDR3 bases: TGCGCCAGCAGTGAGTCGGAGGGGCCGATGGGCAATGAGCAGTTCTTC. Encoded protein: CASSESEGPMGNEQFF.